Only a few counts were recorded for the clone carrying this T cell receptor beta chain. The data derive from a study of blood T cell repertoires in COVID-19. On the study more broadly: Sites across the United States, Italy and Spain contributed samples from acute and convalescent COVID-19. T cells, B-cell-depleted T cells, or PBMCs supplied cDNA or gDNA.

The authors' processing: Scientists estimated how many nucleated cells there were by amplifying reference gene primers. Profiled with immunoSEQ multiplex PCR; TCRdb holds only in-frame clones, not every one. V, J and clone size are those of that table, while D and trimming were read from the DNA. This sample carries about 9,900 clones, about 81% of them seen once, and the ten largest clones take roughly 24%. CDR3 length: 15 residues. Per germline, CDR1 LNHNV and CDR2 YYDKDF (reference sequence). V trimming: 2 bases; J trimming: 3 bases; junction bases outside the gene matches: 5. This chain links TRBV15 with TRBJ2-3, with 7 nucleotides matching TRBD2. Sequencing was done on a sample of peripheral blood. The TCR originated in a man in his 60s with active COVID-19. CDR3 nucleotides: TGTGCCACCAGCAGACTAGCGGTAAGAACAGATACGCAGTATTTT. Its protein product is CATSRLAVRTDTQYF.